The text below deals with one T cell receptor beta chain. Its antigen is currently not known. Base qualities are missing; no much larger clone stands one base away. Libraries were prepared through 5' RACE. The run used a NextSeq 500. To correct for sequencing error and PCR bias, the TCR library protocol tagged individual cDNA molecules with unique molecular identifiers. Sequencing covered both TCR alpha and beta chains, and within each sample the abundances of alpha and beta sequences were tightly co-correlated. Processing in the source paper ran as follows. Decombinator V4 was used to annotate the V gene, J gene and CDR3 of the TCR sequences. Expanded TCRs were defined as changing significantly between any two time points under a Poisson model with p below 0.0001. TCR abundances were normalised to the total number of TCRs sequenced in each sample and reported as counts per million. TRAV1-2 paired with TRAJ12, TRAJ20 or TRAJ33 defined MAIT TCRs, while TRAV10 paired with TRAJ18 defined iNKT TCRs. VDJdb, accessed on 1 November 2021, was searched for TCRs annotated for CMV, EBV and SARS-CoV-2, and TCRs annotated for more than one antigen were excluded. TCRdb applied fastp at Q25 and MiXCR to the public reads, then kept only in-frame beta chains. A single entry per CDR3 protein holds the most common genes and DNA from its merged rows. The V and J calls come from TCRdb's annotation, not from the publication. The sample data list around 83,000 distinct CDR3 sequences, and 10% of these were observed just once. 8% of the sample is taken by the ten largest.

CDR1 and CDR2, per the germline V gene (reference sequence), are LNHDA and SQIVND. Trimmed from V: 2 bases; trimmed from J: 2 bases; junction bases lacking a gene match: 4. Reading from cysteine to phenylalanine, the CDR3 counts 16 amino acids. Only the CDR3 portion is preserved as DNA: 48 bases, with reading frame beginning at the first base. The entry originates in a study of early T cells in non-severe SARS-CoV-2 infection (dated by TCRdb to the early 2020s). A note on the overall study: Because TCR sequencing relied on bulk RNA taken from unsorted whole blood, pairing of alpha and beta chains was not possible.

The study was a case-control design nested within a healthcare worker cohort in London, UK, with weekly nasopharyngeal swab PCR tests and blood sampling. Healthcare workers were enrolled in the week of the UK lockdown, from 23 to 31 March 2020, and were followed every week for up to roughly 16 weeks. What the work shows at the level of the full study, not this receptor alone: VDJdb matching was skewed toward anti-spike CD8 responses and likely underestimated virus-specific expansions, missing private and CD4 specificities.

The starting material was whole blood, obtained at baseline. This TCR came from an adult who was a healthcare worker with PCR-confirmed SARS-CoV-2 infection or an uninfected control (not recorded which). The V gene is TRBV19 and the J gene is TRBJ2-1; 9 middle bases align to TRBD2. This receptor has the CDR3 CASSILAGRTYNEQFF. Here is the DNA: TGTGCCAGTAGTATACTAGCGGGAAGGACCTACAATGAGCAGTTCTTC.